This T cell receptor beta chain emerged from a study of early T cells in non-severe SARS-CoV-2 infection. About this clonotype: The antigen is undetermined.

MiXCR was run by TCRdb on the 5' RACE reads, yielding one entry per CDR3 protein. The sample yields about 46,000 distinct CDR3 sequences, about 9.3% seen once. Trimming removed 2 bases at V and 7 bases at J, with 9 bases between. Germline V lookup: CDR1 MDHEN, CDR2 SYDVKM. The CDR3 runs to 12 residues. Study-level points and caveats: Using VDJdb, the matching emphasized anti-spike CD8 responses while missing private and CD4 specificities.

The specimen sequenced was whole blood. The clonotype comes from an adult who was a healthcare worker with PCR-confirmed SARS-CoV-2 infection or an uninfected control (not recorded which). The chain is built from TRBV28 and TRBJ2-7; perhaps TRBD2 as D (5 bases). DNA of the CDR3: TGTGCCAGCAGTTTAATCACGGGAGAGCAGTACTTC. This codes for CASSLITGEQYF.